The 28 T cell receptor beta chains below all came from one sample that was sequenced in a study of CD8+CD57+ T cells in acquired aplastic anemia. Genomic DNA acted as the template from which TCR beta VDJ combination and CDR3 sequence profiling were carried out. MiXCR, applied by TCRdb to the reads, yields one record per CDR3 protein. This sample has around 150,000 distinct CDR3 sequences, with approximately 40% found just once. Source material: sorted CD4+, CD8+, or CD8+CD57+ T cells (not recorded which) from PBMCs. These receptors were collected from a human donor in good health.

This clonotype was seen many times. The CDR3 bases are TGTGCCAGCAGCCACTCGACAAACTGGGGCGAGCAGTACTTC. It codes for CASSHSTNWGEQYF. V usage is TRBV3-1 and J usage is TRBJ2-7, with unresolved D. V shed 3 bases and J shed 6 bases, with 15 bases lying between them. The CDR3 runs 14 residues. CDR1 LGHDT and CDR2 YNNKEL come from the germline V gene (reference sequence).

This clonotype was seen ten or more times. This chain links TRBV6-4 with TRBJ2-7; D is ambiguous. This CDR3 spans 13 amino acids. Germline CDR1 reads MRHNA; CDR2 reads SNTAGT. Between the trimmed V and J ends, which lost 8 bases and 1 base, there was a span of 12 bases. The CDR3 reads CASPIDQSYEQYF. The DNA for the CDR3 is TGTGCCAGCCCGATCGATCAGTCCTACGAGCAGTACTTC.

This chain uses TRBV20-1 with TRBJ2-7, with D unclear. The germline gives CDR1 DFQATT, CDR2 SNEGSKA (reference sequence). This CDR3 has 11 residues. Between the trimmed V and J ends, which lost 3 bases and 0 bases, there was a span of 3 bases. The CDR3 protein is CSARISYEQYF. The CDR3 bases are TGCAGTGCTAGGATCTCCTACGAGCAGTACTTC.

J is TRBJ1-6 and V is TRBV20-1, with D unresolved. Germline V lookup: CDR1 DFQATT, CDR2 SNEGSKA (reference sequence). Deletions cut 0 bases from V and 9 bases from J, with 6 bases between. The CDR3 loop spans 12 amino acids. Here the CDR3 DNA reads TGCAGTGCTAGAGAGGGTGGTTCACCCCTCCACTTT. It translates to CSAREGGSPLHF.

Concerning this clonotype: A read error is likely, as this CDR3 ends without the conserved phenylalanine or tryptophan. The rearrangement links TRBV7-9 to TRBJ2-1; D ambiguous. Trimming cost V 5 bases and J 4 bases, with 9 bases left between them. Germline V lookup: CDR1 SEHNR, CDR2 FQNEAQ (reference sequence). The CDR3 length is 13 residues. CDR3 sequence (DNA): TGTGCCAGCAGCCCCGGGCCGTACAATGAGCAGTTCCTC. It yields the protein CASSPGPYNEQFL.

The V gene is TRBV10-3, the J gene TRBJ1-2, with 9 bases fitting TRBD1. The CDR3 runs to 14 residues. Trimming cost V 6 bases and J 5 bases; bases outside gene matches: 7. CDR1 and CDR2 from the germline V gene are ENHRY and SYGVKD. This CDR3 is CAIRTGTGPYGYTF. The DNA of the CDR3 is TGTGCCATCAGAACCGGGACAGGGCCATATGGCTACACCTTC.

This clonotype was counted a few times. Being one base from a much bigger clone, this may be a read error. V and J are TRBV20-1 and TRBJ1-4, with 7 positions matching TRBD1. The length of the CDR3 is 15 residues. The trim removed 3 bases at V and 4 bases at J, leaving 8 bases unmatched. CDR1 and CDR2 (germline): DFQATT, SNEGSKA (reference sequence). CDR3 in amino acids: CSASPTGTLNEKLFF. CDR3 coding DNA: TGCAGTGCTAGTCCGACAGGGACGCTTAATGAAAAACTGTTTTTT.

The CDR3 protein is CASSYLTGHQPQHF. The CDR3 region has the DNA TGTGCCAGCAGTTACTTAACGGGGCATCAGCCCCAGCATTTT. V gene TRBV6-5 combines with J gene TRBJ1-5; D is possibly TRBD1 (5 bases). Trimming took 1 base from V and 5 from J, leaving 9 bases between them. Per the germline V gene, CDR1 is MNHEY and CDR2 is SVGAGI. The CDR3 is 14 residues long.

Notes on this clonotype: A junction boundary mismatches the germline segment, possibly from a read error. V is TRBV4-2 and J is TRBJ2-2, with TRBD2 identical over 12 bases. CDR1 is LGHNA, CDR2 YNFKEQ, per germline. This CDR3 contains 16 residues. The CDR3 spells CASRQGTSGYTGELFF. CDR3 DNA sequence: TGTGCCAGCAGACAAGGGACTAGCGGGTACACCGGGGAGCTGTTTTTT.

This clonotype has ten or more counts. This chain links TRBV2 with TRBJ2-6; either TRBD1 or TRBD2 may fit D (5 bases each). Trimming took off 7 bases at V and 2 bases at J, with 12 bases between the two ends. The CDR3 consists of 15 residues. Germline CDR1 is SNHLY and CDR2 is FYNNEI. CDR3 sequence reads: CASMGDLTGANVLTF. CDR3 DNA sequence: TGTGCCAGCATGGGGGATTTAACTGGGGCCAACGTCCTGACTTTC.

CDR3 nucleotides: TGTGCCACCCAAGGCCCTGCTGGCTACACCTTC. Translation gives CATQGPAGYTF. The chain uses TRBV24-1 and TRBJ1-2, with D unclear. Germline V gene lookup returns CDR1 KGHDR and CDR2 SFDVKD. This CDR3 is built from 11 residues. The germline V and J ends were trimmed by 9 bases and 7 bases, with 11 bases remaining between them.

The DNA for the CDR3 is TGTGCCATCACCAGGGGCGACATGAACACTGAAGCTTTCTTT. It is translated as CAITRGDMNTEAFF. V is TRBV10-3 and J is TRBJ1-1, with D possibly being TRBD1 (6 bases). Germline V CDR1 and CDR2: ENHRY, SYGVKD. V was pared by 7 bases and J by 0 bases, with 12 bases between. This CDR3 has 14 amino acids.

This clonotype was counted at least ten times. The V call is TRBV20-1, the J call TRBJ2-7, with TRBD2 identical over 7 bases. The CDR3 contains 15 residues. Germline CDR1 and CDR2: DFQATT and SNEGSKA (reference sequence). Trimming removed 2 bases from V and 0 bases from J; junction bases left unmatched: 7. In DNA form, the CDR3 reads TGCAGTGCTAGAAAAGGACTAGGGGACTCCTACGAGCAGTACTTC. Translated, it gives CSARKGLGDSYEQYF.

V is TRBV11-3 and J is TRBJ2-2, with TRBD1 identical over 8 bases. In germline, CDR1 is SGHNT, CDR2 YENEEA. The CDR3 runs to 19 residues. V gave up 1 base and J gave up 3 bases; unmatched junction bases: 13. Here the CDR3 reads CASSLAIPLGTGDTGELFF. The CDR3 DNA reads TGTGCCAGCAGCTTAGCGATTCCGTTAGGGACAGGAGACACCGGGGAGCTGTTTTTT.

This clonotype has just a few counts. The chain has TRBV9 and TRBJ2-7; no clear D. The V and J ends lost 5 bases and 0 bases respectively, with 12 bases between them. The CDR3 is 14 amino acids. The germline CDR1 and CDR2 sequences are SGDLS and YYNGEE. This chain's CDR3 is CASSVVPSSYEQYF. The CDR3 bases are TGTGCCAGCAGTGTTGTTCCGAGCTCCTACGAGCAGTACTTC. The variable domain in full, with the rest retrieved from reference TRBV9 and TRBJ2-7, is DSGVTQTPKHLITATGQRVTLRCSPRSGDLSVYWYQQSLDQGLQFLIQYYNGEERAKGNILERFSAQQFPDLHSELNLSSLELGDSALYFCASSVVPSSYEQYFGPGTRLTVT.

In the case of this clonotype: The junction shows a germline mismatch at one end, possibly a read error. The chain is built from TRBV2 and TRBJ2-3; TRBD2 matches 8 bases. Germline-derived CDR1 and CDR2 are SNHLY and FYNNEI. The length of the CDR3 is 15 residues. The CDR3 is CASSQGTSHPDTQYF. CDR3 in DNA: TGCGCCAGCAGCCAAGGGACTAGTCACCCAGATACGCAGTATTTT.

Written as DNA, the CDR3 is TGCAGTGCCCCTCGACAGCCGGGGGACTATGGCTACACCTTC. Protein product: CSAPRQPGDYGYTF. The rearrangement joins TRBV20-1 to TRBJ1-2; TRBD1 is a possible D gene (5 bases). Deletions cut 6 bases from V and 3 bases from J, with 17 bases between. The germline V gene has CDR1 DFQATT and CDR2 SNEGSKA (reference sequence). This CDR3 has 14 residues.

The table lists this clonotype with many counts. V usage is TRBV2 and J usage is TRBJ2-3; D is ambiguous. V was trimmed by 2 bases and J by 1 base, leaving 7 bases between them. The germline gives CDR1 SNHLY, CDR2 FYNNEI. CDR3 length: 14 residues. CDR3 nucleotide sequence: TGTGCCAGCAGTGAATTGGCACGCACAGATACGCAGTATTTT. Residues: CASSELARTDTQYF. Full variable domain (outside the CDR3, taken from reference TRBV2 and TRBJ2-3): EPEVTQTPSHQVTQMGQEVILRCVPISNHLYFYWYRQILGQKVEFLVSFYNNEISEKSEIFDDQFSVERPDGSNFTLKIRSTKLEDSAMYFCASSELARTDTQYFGPGTRLTVL.

The chain has TRBV9 and TRBJ2-1, with 8 bases aligning to TRBD2. Germline V lookup: CDR1 SGDLS, CDR2 YYNGEE. The CDR3 contains 15 residues. The V and J ends lost 0 bases and 10 bases, in that order; junction bases with no gene match: 9. CDR3 in DNA: TGTGCCAGCAGCGTAGGGTTTCCAGCGGGGGAGGAGCAGTTCTTC. It specifies CASSVGFPAGEEQFF.

The chain uses TRBV19 and TRBJ2-5; the D gene is possibly TRBD2 (6 bases). CDR3 length equals 15 residues. Germline V CDR1 and CDR2: LNHDA, SQIVND (reference sequence). V gave up 5 bases and J gave up 5 bases, with 18 bases separating them. The CDR3 nucleotides are TGTGCCAGTAGTGAGGGAGGCAGGGCGGCGGAGACCCAGTACTTC. It encodes CASSEGGRAAETQYF.

This clonotype was detected a few times. This rearrangement joins TRBV27 to TRBJ2-6; D unclear. Between the trimmed V and J ends, which lost 3 bases and 1 base, there was a span of 7 bases. This CDR3 comprises 15 residues. The V gene's germline CDR1 is MNHEY and CDR2 SMNVEV (reference sequence). CDR3 DNA: TGTGCCAGCAGTTTTACGGGTTCTGGGGCCAACGTCCTGACTTTC. It translates to CASSFTGSGANVLTF.

The chain is built from TRBV24-1 and TRBJ2-1; D remains ambiguous. The CDR3 is made up of 13 amino acids. Per germline, CDR1 KGHDR and CDR2 SFDVKD. Trimming pared 1 base from V and 5 bases from J, leaving 5 bases between. This CDR3 is CATSDLLDNEQFF. The CDR3 DNA is TGTGCCACCAGTGATTTACTCGACAATGAGCAGTTCTTC.

The chain combines TRBV25-1 with TRBJ2-7, with a possible D match to TRBD1 (6 bases). The V and J ends lost 3 bases and 3 bases respectively, with 15 bases between them. This CDR3 region has 15 residues. CDR1 and CDR2 from the germline V gene are MGHDK and SYGVNS. In nucleotides, the CDR3 is TGTGCCAGCAGTGATTCTGGACAGTTAGGCTACGAGCAGTACTTC. It specifies CASSDSGQLGYEQYF.

This clonotype has at least ten counts. This chain uses TRBV5-4 with TRBJ1-1, with 7 bases identical to TRBD1. The germline V gene has CDR1 SGHNT and CDR2 YYREEE (reference sequence). The V segment lost 5 bases and the J segment 0 bases; nucleotides outside the gene matches: 7. This CDR3 spans 15 amino acids. In DNA, the CDR3 is TGTGCCAGCAGTCTACCGACAGGGCTGAACACTGAAGCTTTCTTT. Translation gives CASSLPTGLNTEAFF. The full variable domain, in which reference TRBV5-4 and TRBJ1-1 provide the parts outside the CDR3, is ETGVTQSPTHLIKTRGQQVTLRCSSQSGHNTVSWYQQALGQGPQFIFQYYREEENGRGNFPPRFSGLQFPNYSSELNVNALELDDSALYLCASSLPTGLNTEAFFGQGTRLTVV.

This clonotype was recorded many times. The J gene is TRBJ2-7, the V gene TRBV12-3 or TRBV12-4, with a weak D call TRBD2 (5 bases). The CDR3 is made up of 11 amino acids. Trimming shortened V by 5 bases and J by 4 bases, and 6 bases separated the two germline ends. The CDR3 spells CASSEGYEQYF. DNA for the CDR3: TGTGCCAGCAGTGAGGGATACGAGCAGTACTTC.

The V call is TRBV19, the J call TRBJ1-2, with D uncertain. Germline values: CDR1 LNHDA, CDR2 SQIVND (reference sequence). The CDR3 is made up of 16 amino acids. Trimming pared 0 bases from V and 5 bases from J, leaving 16 bases between. The CDR3 DNA follows: TGTGCCAGTAGTATAGATTTGCCAGCGGGAAGATATGGCTACACCTTC. Its translation: CASSIDLPAGRYGYTF.

The chain carries TRBV20-1 and TRBJ2-7, with 16 bases aligning to TRBD2. Losses at the gene ends were 5 bases for V and 4 bases for J; bases not matched to a gene: 8. CDR3 length equals 16 residues. Germline V gene sequence: CDR1 DFQATT, CDR2 SNEGSKA (reference sequence). This CDR3 reads CSADPGLAGGAYEQYF. In DNA form, the CDR3 reads TGCAGTGCTGATCCGGGACTAGCGGGGGGGGCATACGAGCAGTACTTC.

This rearrangement joins TRBV2 to TRBJ2-3; D remains unclear. Germline V gene data show CDR1 as SNHLY and CDR2 as FYNNEI. This CDR3 spans 14 amino acids. The germline V and J ends were trimmed by 4 bases and 0 bases, with 8 bases remaining between them. This chain's CDR3 is CASSVLSSTDTQYF. The CDR3 region has the DNA TGTGCCAGCAGTGTTCTGTCTAGCACAGATACGCAGTATTTT.